A single sample is the source of the 9 T cell receptor beta chains below, sequenced in a study of blood T cell repertoires in COVID-19. Profiling relied on immunoSEQ multiplex PCR, and the TCRdb table lists in-frame clones only, not all of them. The sample contains approximately 44,000 clones, about nine tenths of which appear only once. Sequencing input: peripheral blood. The receptors come from a man between 60 and 70 years old with active COVID-19.

The V call is TRBV4-2, the J call TRBJ2-7; the match to TRBD1 covers 8 bases. Germline V lookup: CDR1 LGHNA, CDR2 YNFKEQ. The trim removed 3 bases at V and 6 bases at J, leaving 7 bases unmatched. The CDR3 loop spans 14 amino acids. The CDR3 DNA follows: TGTGCCAGCAGCCAGTCCGATCAGGGGGCCGAGCAGTACTTC. Protein: CASSQSDQGAEQYF.

The chain is built from TRBV7-9 and TRBJ2-3, with 9 bases aligning to TRBD2. V shed 4 bases, J shed 3 bases, and the junction held 11 bases outside the gene matches. In germline, CDR1 is SEHNR, CDR2 FQNEAQ (reference sequence). The CDR3 runs 17 residues. The CDR3 region has the DNA TGTGCCAGCAGCTCCCCAATAGCGGGAGCACCGACAGATACGCAGTATTTT. Its protein product is CASSSPIAGAPTDTQYF.

The chain uses TRBV4-1 and TRBJ2-7, with a possible D match to TRBD2 (6 bases). Germline V gives CDR1 MGHRA, CDR2 YSYEKL. V was pared by 1 base and J by 1 base, with 26 bases between. CDR3 length equals 20 residues. The CDR3 sequence: CASSQVGPAPGAVYSYEQYF. The CDR3 nucleotides are TGCGCCAGCAGCCAAGTAGGTCCCGCCCCGGGAGCCGTTTATTCCTACGAGCAGTACTTC.

In nucleotides, the CDR3 is TGTGCCAGCAGCTTTGGGACAGGGGGCAGTCAGCCCCAGCATTTT. This codes for CASSFGTGGSQPQHF. This rearrangement joins TRBV5-5 to TRBJ1-5; 12 bases line up with TRBD1. Germline V gene lookup returns CDR1 SGHKS and CDR2 YYEKEE (reference sequence). V lost 2 bases, J lost 6 bases, and 3 bases stayed unmatched. The CDR3 loop spans 15 amino acids.

This chain uses TRBV4-1 with TRBJ1-1, with D perhaps matching TRBD1 (6 bases). CDR3 length: 14 residues. V shed 0 bases and J shed 5 bases, with 10 bases lying between them. The germline CDR1 and CDR2 sequences are MGHRA and YSYEKL. CDR3 sequence (DNA): TGCGCCAGCAGCCAAGATTCAGGGGATACTGAAGCTTTCTTT. Translating it yields CASSQDSGDTEAFF.

This chain uses TRBV7-3 with TRBJ2-1; TRBD2 matches at 9 bases. The CDR3 spans 16 residues. V shed 5 bases, J shed 4 bases, and the junction held 9 bases outside the gene matches. Germline V gives CDR1 SGHTA, CDR2 FQGTGA. The CDR3 loop is CASSERLAERYNEQFF. CDR3 bases: TGTGCCAGCAGCGAGCGACTAGCGGAGCGTTACAATGAGCAGTTCTTC.

The chain couples TRBV18 to TRBJ2-3, with TRBD1 matching over 11 bases. The CDR3 is 15 amino acids. With V trimmed by 0 bases and J by 4 bases, 0 bases remained unmatched. Germline V gives CDR1 KGHSH, CDR2 LQKENI. The CDR3 here is CASSPPGQGADTQYF. CDR3 coding DNA: TGTGCCAGCTCACCACCGGGACAGGGGGCAGATACGCAGTATTTT.

This chain uses TRBV27 with TRBJ2-7; TRBD2 aligns across 12 bases. Germline V gene data show CDR1 as MNHEY and CDR2 as SMNVEV (reference sequence). The length of the CDR3 is 17 residues. With V trimmed by 6 bases and J by 2 bases, 11 bases remained unmatched. As DNA, the CDR3 is TGTGCCAGCAGACCCTCCGGGACTAGCGGGTATACCTACGAGCAGTACTTC. Protein: CASRPSGTSGYTYEQYF.

In its sample, this clone was seen once. The chain recombines TRBV6-4 with TRBJ1-2; no reliable D call. The CDR3 runs 11 residues. Trimming stripped 5 bases from V and 8 bases from J, with 9 bases between. Germline V gene lookup returns CDR1 MRHNA and CDR2 SNTAGT. The CDR3, as DNA: TGTGCCAGCAGTCGCGGGTACGGCTACACCTTC. This gives the protein CASSRGYGYTF.